This T cell receptor beta chain is from a study of T cells expressing NK-cell markers. Looking at the study overall: Sorted CD3+CD56-NKG2C+, CD3+CD56+NKG2C+ and CD3+CD56+NKG2C- T cells supplied the TCR beta repertoires. In the group of eight sequenced donors, seven were HCMV-seropositive and one was seronegative. General observations from the study: Roughly 6 of the donors carried dominant NKG2C+ clonotypes that took up 1.0-7.0% of their CD8+ T cells.

In generating TCR beta cDNA, 5'RACE template switching with UMIs was used. Following a re-call of the 5' RACE reads, TCRdb has one entry per CDR3 protein and lacks DNA. This sample's table has about 190,000 distinct CDR3 sequences. A remark on this clonotype: Its antigen remains unknown.

The CDR3 is made up of 12 amino acids. Germline CDR1 and CDR2: MGHRA and YSYEKL. The source is a man aged 18-69 years in good health. The chain recombines TRBV4-1 with TRBJ2-2. Sequencing was performed on blood T cells: a sorted CD56 or NKG2C T cell subset, CD4+ or CD8+ T cells, or bulk PBMC T cells (not recorded which). The CDR3 region is CASSPNRGELFF.